The rows below give T cell receptor beta chains drawn from one sample of a study of CD8+CD57+ T cells in acquired aplastic anemia. TCRdb reprocessed the reads with MiXCR, giving one entry per CDR3 protein. The table has about 190,000 distinct CDR3 sequences, about half seen once. The sequenced material came from sorted CD4+, CD8+, or CD8+CD57+ T cells (not recorded which) from PBMCs. The origin of the receptors is a human donor in good health, serving as a control. Each CDR3 is given without its conserved first and last residue.

v_call: TRBV7-2; cdr3_aa: ASSLVEGGTEAF
v_call: TRBV2; cdr3_aa: ASSEDEVTQY
v_call: TRBV20-1; cdr3_aa: SQPGINEQF
v_call: TRBV9; cdr3_aa: ASSVQTAGDTQY
v_call: TRBV2; cdr3_aa: ASSTERDRGFVGSPLH
v_call: TRBV20-1; cdr3_aa: SARVRGSYNEQF
v_call: TRBV9; cdr3_aa: ASSVGSGVNQPQH
v_call: TRBV11-1; cdr3_aa: ARNMDRLGQY
v_call: TRBV27; cdr3_aa: ASKQYNSPLH
v_call: TRBV20-1; cdr3_aa: SASAQNSPLH
v_call: TRBV19; cdr3_aa: ASSLVMSTRGSYNSPLH
v_call: TRBV19; cdr3_aa: ASRTGPNSNQPQH
v_call: TRBV10-3; cdr3_aa: AIKDVGVEQF
v_call: TRBV5-6; cdr3_aa: ASSFRQTGANVLT
v_call: TRBV7-6; cdr3_aa: ASSSIRVETGELF
v_call: TRBV11-2; cdr3_aa: ASSLGGGFGQPQH